This T cell receptor (beta chain) was identified in a study of T-cell reconstitution after alpha-beta-depleted transplantation in children. For TCRbeta, the library was prepared with unique molecular identifiers. TCRdb re-derived calls from the PCR reads in MiXCR, one entry per CDR3 protein. The sample contains about 340,000 distinct CDR3 sequences, about 14% of which appear only once. Germline lookup yields CDR1 DFQATT and CDR2 SNEGSKA (reference sequence). CDR3 length: 16 amino acids. Trimming stripped 1 base from V and 0 bases from J, with 16 bases between. This clonotype has only a few counts. This sequence was found in a human donor who donated a stem cell graft to a child with Fanconi anemia. This chain links TRBV20-1 with TRBJ2-7; no clear D. Sample: PBMCs, taken from the stem cell graft. CDR3 amino acids: CSARVPGQEYSYEQYV. The CDR3 bases are TGCAGTGCTAGAGTTCCCGGGCAGGAATACTCCTACGAGCAGTACGTC.